This T cell receptor beta chain was sequenced in a study of blood T cell repertoires in COVID-19. Study-wide context: The origin of the acute and convalescent COVID-19 samples was the United States, Italy and Spain. In each case, the material was cDNA or gDNA derived from T cells, B-cell-depleted T cells, or PBMCs.

This clone showed up just once. In the authors' workflow: From reference gene primer amplification, estimates of nucleated cell counts were derived. Libraries were prepared by immunoSEQ multiplex PCR; TCRdb keeps only in-frame clonotypes and omits some of them. From that table come the V and J calls and clone size; the DNA was used to work out D and trimming. The data show 160,000 or so clones, with 81% seen just once and approximately 5.6% held by the top ten. Recruitment covered about two dozen US areas and drew participants whose ages spanned about 18 to 89 years. V lost 3 bases, J lost 5 bases, and 13 bases lay in between. The CDR3 loop spans 14 amino acids. Looked up from germline, CDR1 is KGHSH and CDR2 is LQKENI.

The clonotype comes from a middle-aged woman with acute COVID-19. Sequencing was performed on PBMCs or T cells enriched from blood (not recorded which). V is TRBV18 and J is TRBJ1-2; D call uncertain. CDR3 in DNA: TGTGCCAGCTCACCTCGCGGGTCAAATTATGGCTACACCTTC. Translated: CASSPRGSNYGYTF.